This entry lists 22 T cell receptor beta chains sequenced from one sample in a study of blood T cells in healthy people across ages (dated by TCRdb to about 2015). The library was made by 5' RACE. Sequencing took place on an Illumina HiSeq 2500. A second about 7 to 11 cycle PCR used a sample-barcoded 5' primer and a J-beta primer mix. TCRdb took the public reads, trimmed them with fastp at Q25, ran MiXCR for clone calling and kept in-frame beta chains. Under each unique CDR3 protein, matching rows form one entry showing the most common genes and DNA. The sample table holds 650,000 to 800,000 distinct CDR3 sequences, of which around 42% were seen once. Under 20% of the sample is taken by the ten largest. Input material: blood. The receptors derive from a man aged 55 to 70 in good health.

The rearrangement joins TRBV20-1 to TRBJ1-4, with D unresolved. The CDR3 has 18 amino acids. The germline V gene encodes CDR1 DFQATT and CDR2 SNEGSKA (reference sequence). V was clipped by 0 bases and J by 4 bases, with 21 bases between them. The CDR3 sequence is CSARDPRAPGHGNEKLFF. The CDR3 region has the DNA TGCAGTGCTAGAGATCCCCGAGCCCCCGGGCATGGTAATGAAAAACTGTTTTTT.

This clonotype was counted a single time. The CDR3 spells CATSGRVYGPDEQFF. The CDR3, as DNA: TGTGCCACCAGCGGCAGGGTTTATGGGCCGGATGAGCAGTTCTTC. This chain uses TRBV15 with TRBJ2-1, with D tentatively TRBD1 (5 bases). This CDR3 is 15 amino acids long. V was pared by 5 bases and J by 8 bases, with 19 bases between. The germline CDR1 and CDR2 sequences are LNHNV and YYDKDF (reference sequence).

This CDR3 reads CAISELLTYEQYF. As DNA, the CDR3 is TGTGCCATCAGTGAGCTGCTAACCTACGAGCAGTACTTC. The V gene is TRBV10-3, the J gene TRBJ2-7; D uncertain. The CDR3 has 13 residues. CDR1 is ENHRY and CDR2 is SYGVKD in the germline V gene. The V end lost 2 bases, the J end lost 2 bases, and 7 bases lay between the germline ends.

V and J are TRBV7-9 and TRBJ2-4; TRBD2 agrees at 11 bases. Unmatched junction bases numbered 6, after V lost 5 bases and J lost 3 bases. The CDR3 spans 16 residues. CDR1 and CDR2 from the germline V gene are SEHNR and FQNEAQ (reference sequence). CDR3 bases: TGTGCCAGCAGCCCGTTAGCGGGGGGGAACAAAAACATTCAGTACTTC. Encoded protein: CASSPLAGGNKNIQYF.

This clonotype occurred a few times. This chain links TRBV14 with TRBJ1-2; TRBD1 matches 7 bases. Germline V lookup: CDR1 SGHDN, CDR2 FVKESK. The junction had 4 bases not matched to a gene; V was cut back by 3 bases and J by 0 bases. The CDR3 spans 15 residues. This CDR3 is CASSQVTGANYGYTF. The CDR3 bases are TGTGCCAGCAGCCAGGTTACAGGGGCTAACTATGGCTACACCTTC.

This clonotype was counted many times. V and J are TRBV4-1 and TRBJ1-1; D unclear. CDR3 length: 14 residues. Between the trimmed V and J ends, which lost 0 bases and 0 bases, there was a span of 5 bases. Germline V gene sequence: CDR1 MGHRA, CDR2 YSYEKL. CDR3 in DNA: TGCGCCAGCAGCCAAGAATTAGTGAACACTGAAGCTTTCTTT. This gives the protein CASSQELVNTEAFF.

CDR3 loop: CASGLAGDSNPSTDTQYF. The CDR3 nucleotides are TGTGCTAGTGGTTTGGCCGGGGATTCGAATCCTAGCACAGATACGCAGTATTTT. The chain uses TRBV12-5 and TRBJ2-3; perhaps TRBD2 as D (5 bases). The V end was cut by 1 base, the J end by 0 bases, with 17 bases between. Germline loops: CDR1 LGHNT, CDR2 FRNRAP. The CDR3 consists of 18 residues.

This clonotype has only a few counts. CDR3 DNA sequence: TGCAGTGCTAGAGATCTTACTAGCGGGGGGGCTCTGGATGAGCAGTTCTTC. Its translation is CSARDLTSGGALDEQFF. This chain joins TRBV20-1 and TRBJ2-1; 13 nucleotides line up with TRBD2. J lost 8 bases, V lost 0 bases, and 10 bases had no gene match. The germline V gene encodes CDR1 DFQATT and CDR2 SNEGSKA (reference sequence). CDR3 length: 17 amino acids.

CDR3: CASTGGQGRDYNEQFF. The DNA of the CDR3 is TGTGCCAGCACCGGCGGACAGGGGAGAGACTACAATGAGCAGTTCTTC. The chain uses TRBV6-1 and TRBJ2-1; 9 bases fit TRBD1. V shed 7 bases and J 3 bases; nucleotides not matched to a gene: 10. CDR3 length equals 16 residues. The germline CDR1 and CDR2 sequences are MNHNS and SASEGT.

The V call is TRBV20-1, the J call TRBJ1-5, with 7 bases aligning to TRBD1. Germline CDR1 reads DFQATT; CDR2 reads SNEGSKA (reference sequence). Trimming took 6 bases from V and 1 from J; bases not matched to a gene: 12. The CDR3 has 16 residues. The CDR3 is CSASTGARGSNQPQHF. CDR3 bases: TGCAGTGCGAGTACAGGGGCCCGGGGGAGCAATCAGCCCCAGCATTTT.

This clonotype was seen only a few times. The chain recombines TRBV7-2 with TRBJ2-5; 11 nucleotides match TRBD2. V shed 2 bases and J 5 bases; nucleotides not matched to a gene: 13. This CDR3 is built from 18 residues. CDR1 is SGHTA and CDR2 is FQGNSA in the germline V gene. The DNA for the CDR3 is TGTGCCAGCAGCTTAAGGCTAGCGGGGGGTCGAGGGCCCGAGACCCAGTACTTC. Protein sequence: CASSLRLAGGRGPETQYF.

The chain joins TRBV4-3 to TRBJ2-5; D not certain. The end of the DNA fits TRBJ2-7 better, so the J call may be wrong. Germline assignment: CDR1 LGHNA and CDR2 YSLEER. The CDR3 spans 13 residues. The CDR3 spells CASSQVARNEQYF. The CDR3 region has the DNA TGCGCCAGCAGCCAAGTCGCAAGGAACGAGCAGTACTTC.

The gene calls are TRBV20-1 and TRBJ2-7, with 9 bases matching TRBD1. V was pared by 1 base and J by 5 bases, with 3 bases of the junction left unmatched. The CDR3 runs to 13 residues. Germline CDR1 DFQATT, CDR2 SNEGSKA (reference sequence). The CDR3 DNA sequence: TGCAGTGCTAGAGGGGACAGGGTCAACGAGCAGTACTTC. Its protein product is CSARGDRVNEQYF.

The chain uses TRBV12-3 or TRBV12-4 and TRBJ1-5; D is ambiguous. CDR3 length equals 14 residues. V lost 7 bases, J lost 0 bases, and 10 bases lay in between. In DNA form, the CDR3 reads TGTGCCAGCAAGCAGGAGATTAGCAATCAGCCCCAGCATTTT. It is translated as CASKQEISNQPQHF.

The CDR3 reads CSASSPGQGTTTTYEQFF. In DNA form, the CDR3 reads TGCAGTGCTAGCTCCCCGGGACAGGGGACCACGACCACCTACGAGCAGTTCTTC. This rearrangement joins TRBV20-1 to TRBJ2-1, with 10 bases identical to TRBD1. The CDR3 extends over 18 amino acids. CDR1 DFQATT and CDR2 SNEGSKA come from the germline V gene (reference sequence). V lost 3 bases to trimming and J lost 10 bases; unmatched junction nucleotides: 21.

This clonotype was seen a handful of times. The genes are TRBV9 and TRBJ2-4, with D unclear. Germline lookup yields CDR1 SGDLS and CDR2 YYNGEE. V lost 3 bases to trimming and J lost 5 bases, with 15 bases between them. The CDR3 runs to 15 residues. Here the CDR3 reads CASSAHPGTENIQYF. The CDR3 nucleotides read TGTGCCAGCAGCGCACACCCAGGAACGGAAAACATTCAGTACTTC.

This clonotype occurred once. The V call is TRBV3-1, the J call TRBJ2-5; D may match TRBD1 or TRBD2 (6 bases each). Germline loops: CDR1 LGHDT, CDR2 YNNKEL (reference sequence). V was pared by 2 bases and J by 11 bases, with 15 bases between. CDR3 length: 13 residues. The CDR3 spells CASSQWGAGEQYF. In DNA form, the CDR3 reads TGTGCCAGCAGCCAATGGGGGGCCGGGGAGCAGTACTTC.

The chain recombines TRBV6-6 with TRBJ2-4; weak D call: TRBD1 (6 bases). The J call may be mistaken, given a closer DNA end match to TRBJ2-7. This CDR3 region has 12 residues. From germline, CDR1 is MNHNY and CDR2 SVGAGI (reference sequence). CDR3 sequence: CASTGGPYEQYF. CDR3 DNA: TGTGCCAGCACTGGGGGCCCCTACGAGCAGTACTTC.

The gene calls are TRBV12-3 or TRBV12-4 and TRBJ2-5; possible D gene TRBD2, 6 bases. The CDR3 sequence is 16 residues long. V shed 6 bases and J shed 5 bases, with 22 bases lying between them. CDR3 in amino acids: CASSHEAGKARETQYF. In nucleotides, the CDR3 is TGTGCCAGCAGCCACGAAGCGGGTAAGGCCCGGGAGACCCAGTACTTC.

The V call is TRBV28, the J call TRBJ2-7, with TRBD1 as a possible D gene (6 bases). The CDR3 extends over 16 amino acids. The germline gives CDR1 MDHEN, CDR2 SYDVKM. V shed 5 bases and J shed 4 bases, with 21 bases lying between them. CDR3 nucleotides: TGTGCCAGCAGTGCCACAGGGATGAAATACGGATACGAGCAGTACTTC. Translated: CASSATGMKYGYEQYF.

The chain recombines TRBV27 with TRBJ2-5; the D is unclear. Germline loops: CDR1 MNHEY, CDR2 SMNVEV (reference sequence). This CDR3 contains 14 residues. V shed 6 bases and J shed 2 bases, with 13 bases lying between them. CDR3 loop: CASRTVMAQETQYF. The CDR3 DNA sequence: TGTGCCAGCAGGACTGTTATGGCACAAGAGACCCAGTACTTC.

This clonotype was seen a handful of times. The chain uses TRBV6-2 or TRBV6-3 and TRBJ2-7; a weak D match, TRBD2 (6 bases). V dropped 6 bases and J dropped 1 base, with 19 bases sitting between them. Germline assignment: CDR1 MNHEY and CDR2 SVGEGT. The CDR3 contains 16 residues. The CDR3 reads CASSWDPGALSYEQYF. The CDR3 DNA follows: TGTGCCAGCAGCTGGGACCCGGGAGCCCTATCCTACGAGCAGTACTTC.